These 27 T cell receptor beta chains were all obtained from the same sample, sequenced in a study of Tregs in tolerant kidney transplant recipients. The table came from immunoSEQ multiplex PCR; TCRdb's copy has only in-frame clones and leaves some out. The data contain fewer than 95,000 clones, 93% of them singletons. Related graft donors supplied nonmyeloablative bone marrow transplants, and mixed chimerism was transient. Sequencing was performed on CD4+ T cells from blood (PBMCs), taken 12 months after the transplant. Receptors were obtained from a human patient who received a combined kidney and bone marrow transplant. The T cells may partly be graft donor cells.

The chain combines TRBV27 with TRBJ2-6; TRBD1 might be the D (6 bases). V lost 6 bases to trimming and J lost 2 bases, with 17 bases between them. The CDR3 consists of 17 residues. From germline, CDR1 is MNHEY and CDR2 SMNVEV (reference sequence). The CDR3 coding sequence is TGTGCCAGCAGACGAGGGGGTAGGGCGGCTGGGGCCAACGTCCTGACTTTC. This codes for CASRRGGRAAGANVLTF. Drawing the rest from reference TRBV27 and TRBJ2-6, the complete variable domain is EAQVTQNPRYLITVTGKKLTVTCSQNMNHEYMSWYRQDPGLGLRQIYYSMNVEVTDKGDVPEGYKVSRKEKRNFPLILESPSPNQTSLYFCASRRGGRAAGANVLTFGAGSRLTVL.

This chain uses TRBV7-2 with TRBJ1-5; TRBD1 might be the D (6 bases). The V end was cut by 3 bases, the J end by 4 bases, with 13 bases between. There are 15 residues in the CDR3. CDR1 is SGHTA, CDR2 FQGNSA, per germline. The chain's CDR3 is CASSFDRNGNQPQHF. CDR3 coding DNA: TGTGCCAGCAGCTTTGACAGGAACGGGAATCAGCCCCAGCATTTT.

The CDR3 DNA reads as TGTGCCTGGGGCAGGGGCGCCCTGAACACCGGGGAGCTGTTTTTT. It specifies CAWGRGALNTGELFF. The J gene is TRBJ2-2, the V gene TRBV30; tentative D call: TRBD1 (6 bases). The V gene's germline CDR1 is GTSNPN and CDR2 SVGIG (reference sequence). V was cut by 5 bases and J by 1 base, with 14 bases left in between. The CDR3 consists of 15 residues.

The CDR3 reads CASSRGRTVNTEAFF. The DNA of the CDR3 is TGTGCCAGCAGCCGGGGCCGGACAGTGAACACTGAAGCTTTCTTT. This chain uses TRBV4-2 with TRBJ1-1, with D tentatively TRBD1 (6 bases). The ends were cut back, 4 bases at V and 0 bases at J, with 12 bases in the middle. The CDR3 is 15 residues long. Germline lookup yields CDR1 LGHNA and CDR2 YNFKEQ.

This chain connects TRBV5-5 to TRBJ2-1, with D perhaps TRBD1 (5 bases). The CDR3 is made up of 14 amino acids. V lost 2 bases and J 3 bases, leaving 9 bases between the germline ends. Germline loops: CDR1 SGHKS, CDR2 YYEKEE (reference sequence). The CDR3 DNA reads TGTGCCAGCAGCTTCCAGGGTCTCTACAATGAGCAGTTCTTC. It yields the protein CASSFQGLYNEQFF. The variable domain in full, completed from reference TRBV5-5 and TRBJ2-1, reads DAGVTQSPTHLIKTRGQQVTLRCSPISGHKSVSWYQQVLGQGPQFIFQYYEKEERGRGNFPDRFSARQFPNYSSELNVNALLLGDSALYLCASSFQGLYNEQFFGPGTRLTVL.

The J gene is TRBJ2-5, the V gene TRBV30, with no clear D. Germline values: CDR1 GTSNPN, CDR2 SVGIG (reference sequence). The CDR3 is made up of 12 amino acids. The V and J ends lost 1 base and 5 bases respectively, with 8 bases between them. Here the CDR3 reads CAWSDNSETQYF. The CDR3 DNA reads TGTGCCTGGAGTGATAACTCTGAGACCCAGTACTTC.

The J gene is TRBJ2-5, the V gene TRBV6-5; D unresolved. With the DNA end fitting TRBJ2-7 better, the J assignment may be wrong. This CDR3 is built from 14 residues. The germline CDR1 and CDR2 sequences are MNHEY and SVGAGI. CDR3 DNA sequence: TGTGCCAGCAGTTACGGAACAGCTTCCTACGAGCAGTACTTC. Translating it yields CASSYGTASYEQYF.

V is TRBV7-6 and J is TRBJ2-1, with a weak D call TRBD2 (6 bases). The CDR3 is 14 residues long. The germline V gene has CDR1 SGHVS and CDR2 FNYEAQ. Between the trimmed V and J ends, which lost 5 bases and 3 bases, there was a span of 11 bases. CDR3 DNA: TGTGCCAGCAGCCCAGGAGGGATCTACAATGAGCAGTTCTTC. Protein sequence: CASSPGGIYNEQFF. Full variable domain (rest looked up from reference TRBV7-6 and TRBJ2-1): GAGVSQSPRYKVTKRGQDVALRCDPISGHVSLYWYRQALGQGPEFLTYFNYEAQQDKSGLPNDRFSAERPEGSISTLTIQRTEQRDSAMYRCASSPGGIYNEQFFGPGTRLTVL.

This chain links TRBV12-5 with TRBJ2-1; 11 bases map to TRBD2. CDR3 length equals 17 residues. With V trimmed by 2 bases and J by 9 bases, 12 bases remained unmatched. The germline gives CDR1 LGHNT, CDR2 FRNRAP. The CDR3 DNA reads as TGTGCTAGTGGTTTGCCCCAGTGGCTAGCGGGAGGCAGTGAGCAGTTCTTC. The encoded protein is CASGLPQWLAGGSEQFF.

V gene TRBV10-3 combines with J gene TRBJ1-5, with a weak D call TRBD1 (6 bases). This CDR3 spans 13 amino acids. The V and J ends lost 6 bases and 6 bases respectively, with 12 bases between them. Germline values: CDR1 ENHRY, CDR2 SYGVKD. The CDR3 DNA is TGTGCCATCAGCGACAGGAATCCTCAGCCCCAGCATTTT. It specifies CAISDRNPQPQHF.

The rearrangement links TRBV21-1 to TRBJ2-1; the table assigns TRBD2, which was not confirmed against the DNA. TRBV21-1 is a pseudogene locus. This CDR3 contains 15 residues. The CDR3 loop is CASSKSTSGYNEQFF. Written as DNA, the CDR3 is TGTGCCAGCAGCAAATCCACTAGCGGCTACAATGAGCAGTTCTTC.

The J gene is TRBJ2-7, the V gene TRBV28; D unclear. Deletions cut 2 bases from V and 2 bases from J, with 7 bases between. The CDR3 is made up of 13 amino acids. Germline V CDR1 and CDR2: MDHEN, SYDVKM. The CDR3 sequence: CASSLDNPYEQYF. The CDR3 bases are TGTGCCAGCAGTTTAGACAATCCCTACGAGCAGTACTTC.

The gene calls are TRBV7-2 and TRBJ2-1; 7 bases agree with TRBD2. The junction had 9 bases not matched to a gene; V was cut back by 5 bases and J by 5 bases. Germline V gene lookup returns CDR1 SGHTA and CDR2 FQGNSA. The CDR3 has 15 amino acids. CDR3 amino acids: CASSPGGFLHNEQFF. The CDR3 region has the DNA TGTGCCAGCAGCCCCGGGGGGTTCTTACACAATGAGCAGTTCTTC. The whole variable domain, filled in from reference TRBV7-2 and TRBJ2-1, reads GAGVSQSPSNKVTEKGKDVELRCDPISGHTALYWYRQSLGQGLEFLIYFQGNSAPDKSGLPSDRFSAERTGGSVSTLTIQRTQQEDSAVYLCASSPGGFLHNEQFFGPGTRLTVL.

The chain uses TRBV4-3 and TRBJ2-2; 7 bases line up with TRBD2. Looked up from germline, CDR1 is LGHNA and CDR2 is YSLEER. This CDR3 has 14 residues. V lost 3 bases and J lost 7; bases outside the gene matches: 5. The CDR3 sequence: CASSHLGGGGELFF. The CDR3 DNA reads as TGCGCCAGCAGCCATCTTGGCGGGGGCGGGGAGCTGTTTTTT.

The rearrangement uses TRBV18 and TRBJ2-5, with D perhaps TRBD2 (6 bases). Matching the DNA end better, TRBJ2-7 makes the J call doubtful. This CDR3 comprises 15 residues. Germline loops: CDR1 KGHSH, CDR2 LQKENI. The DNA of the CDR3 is TGTGCCAGCTCACCGGCCCCCGGAGGGTCCTACGAGCAGTACTTC. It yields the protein CASSPAPGGSYEQYF.

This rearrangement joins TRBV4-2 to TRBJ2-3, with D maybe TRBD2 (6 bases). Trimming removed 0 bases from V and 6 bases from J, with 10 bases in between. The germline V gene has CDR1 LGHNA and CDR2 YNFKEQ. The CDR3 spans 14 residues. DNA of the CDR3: TGTGCCAGCAGCCAAGACGGGAGTGCGGATACGCAGTATTTT. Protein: CASSQDGSADTQYF.

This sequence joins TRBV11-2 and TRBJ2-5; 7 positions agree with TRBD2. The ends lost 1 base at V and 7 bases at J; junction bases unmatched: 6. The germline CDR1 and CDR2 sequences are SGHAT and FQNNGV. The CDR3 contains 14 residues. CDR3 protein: CASSLVGGSGTQYF. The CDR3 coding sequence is TGTGCCAGCAGCTTAGTAGGCGGGAGTGGGACCCAGTACTTC.

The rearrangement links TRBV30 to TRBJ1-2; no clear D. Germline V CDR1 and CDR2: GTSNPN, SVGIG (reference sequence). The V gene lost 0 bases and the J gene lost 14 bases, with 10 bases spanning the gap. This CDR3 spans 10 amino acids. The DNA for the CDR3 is TGTGCCTGGAGTGTACTGAGGGTGACCTTC. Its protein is CAWSVLRVTF. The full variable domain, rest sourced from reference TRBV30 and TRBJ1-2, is SQTIHQWPATLVQPVGSPLSLECTVEGTSNPNLYWYRQAAGRGLQLLFYSVGIGQISSEVPQNLSASRPQDRQFILSSKKLLLSDSGFYLCAWSVLRVTFGSGTRLTVV.

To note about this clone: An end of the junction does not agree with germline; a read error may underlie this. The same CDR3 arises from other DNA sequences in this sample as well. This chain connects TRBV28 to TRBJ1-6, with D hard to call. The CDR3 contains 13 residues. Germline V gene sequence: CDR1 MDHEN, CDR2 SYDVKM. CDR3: CASRVGYNSPLHF. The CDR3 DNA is TGTGCCAGCAGGGTCGGGTATAATTCCCCCCTCCACTTT.

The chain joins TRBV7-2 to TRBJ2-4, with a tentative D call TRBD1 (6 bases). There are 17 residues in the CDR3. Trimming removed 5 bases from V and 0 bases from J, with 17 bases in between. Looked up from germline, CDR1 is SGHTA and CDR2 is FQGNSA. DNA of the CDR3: TGTGCCAGCAGCCAACCGGGACAAATTTTAGCCAAAAACATTCAGTACTTC. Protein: CASSQPGQILAKNIQYF.

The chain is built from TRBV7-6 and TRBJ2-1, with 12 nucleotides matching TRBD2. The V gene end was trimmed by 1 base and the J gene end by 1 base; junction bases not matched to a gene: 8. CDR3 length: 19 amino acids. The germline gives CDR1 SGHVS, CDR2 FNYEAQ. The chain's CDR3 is CASSLEASGGAWSYNEQFF. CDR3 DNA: TGTGCCAGCAGCTTAGAGGCTAGCGGGGGGGCTTGGTCCTACAATGAGCAGTTCTTC. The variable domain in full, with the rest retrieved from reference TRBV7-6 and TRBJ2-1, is GAGVSQSPRYKVTKRGQDVALRCDPISGHVSLYWYRQALGQGPEFLTYFNYEAQQDKSGLPNDRFSAERPEGSISTLTIQRTEQRDSAMYRCASSLEASGGAWSYNEQFFGPGTRLTVL.

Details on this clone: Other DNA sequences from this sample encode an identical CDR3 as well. In DNA, the CDR3 is TGTGCCAGCAGAATCCAGGGAAATAATTCACCCCTCCACTTT. Translated: CASRIQGNNSPLHF. This chain joins TRBV2 and TRBJ1-6; tentative D call: TRBD1 (5 bases). CDR1 and CDR2 (germline): SNHLY, FYNNEI. Trimming stripped 6 bases from V and 5 bases from J, with 11 bases between. This CDR3 has 14 residues.

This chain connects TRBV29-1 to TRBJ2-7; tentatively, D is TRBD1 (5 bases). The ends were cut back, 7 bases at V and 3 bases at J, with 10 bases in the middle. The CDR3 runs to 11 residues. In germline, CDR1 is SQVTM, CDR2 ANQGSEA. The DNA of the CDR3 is TGCAGCGCATTTCAGGGCTACGAGCAGTACTTC. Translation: CSAFQGYEQYF.

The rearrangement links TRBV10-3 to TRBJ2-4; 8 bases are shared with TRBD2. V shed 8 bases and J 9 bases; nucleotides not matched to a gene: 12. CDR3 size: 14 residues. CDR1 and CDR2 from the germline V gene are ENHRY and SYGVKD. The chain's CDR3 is CAIQGAGDTAIQYF. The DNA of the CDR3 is TGTGCCATCCAGGGAGCGGGGGACACCGCCATTCAGTACTTC.

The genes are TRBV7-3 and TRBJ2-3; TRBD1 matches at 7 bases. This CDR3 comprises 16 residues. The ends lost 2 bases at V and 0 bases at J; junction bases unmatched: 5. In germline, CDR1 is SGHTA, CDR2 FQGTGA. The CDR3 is CASSLQGEASTDTQYF. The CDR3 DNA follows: TGTGCCAGCAGCTTACAGGGGGAAGCTAGCACAGATACGCAGTATTTT.

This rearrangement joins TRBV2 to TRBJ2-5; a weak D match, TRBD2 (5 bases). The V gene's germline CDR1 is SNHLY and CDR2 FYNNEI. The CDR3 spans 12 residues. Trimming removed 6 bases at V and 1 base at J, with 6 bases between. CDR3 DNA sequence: TGTGCCAGCAGGGAGGCCCAAGAGACCCAGTACTTC. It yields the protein CASREAQETQYF.

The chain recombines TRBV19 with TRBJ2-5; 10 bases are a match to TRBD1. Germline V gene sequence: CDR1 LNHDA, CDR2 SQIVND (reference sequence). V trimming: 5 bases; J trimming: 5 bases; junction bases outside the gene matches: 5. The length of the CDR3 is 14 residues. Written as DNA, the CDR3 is TGTGCCAGTAGTCGGACAGGGGGTATCGAGACCCAGTACTTC. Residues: CASSRTGGIETQYF.